This record covers a single T cell receptor beta chain. In this sample, this clonotype turned up a few times. The antigen this receptor binds is unknown. There are no base qualities to consult, and no much larger clone falls within one base. To purify naive CD4+ T cells, the Miltenyi Naive CD4+ T Cell Isolation kit was used, and CD25 microbeads served to deplete Tregs. Tregs, naive and memory CD4+ T cells from tumor, blood and ipsilateral draining lymph nodes of a handful of breast cancer patients underwent full-length TCR alpha and beta sequencing. Ficoll density gradient centrifugation was used to isolate mononuclear cells from either lymph nodes or 50 ml of peripheral blood. A purity exceeding 90% was confirmed by FACS for the sorted cell populations. V is shortened by 0 bases, J by 8 bases, and the region joining them spans 11 bases. CDR1 SGHRS and CDR2 YFSETQ are derived from the germline V gene. Counted from cysteine to phenylalanine, this CDR3 has 13 amino acids. CDR3 DNA is the only sequence kept; it has 39 bases, read in frame from the first base.

Full-length TCR variable regions were amplified by 5' RACE PCR with constant-region reverse primers, and semi-nested PCR with Nested Universal Primer A was subsequently performed. Using the ReliaPrep RNA Cell Miniprep System, total RNA was extracted, and the SMARTer RACE 5'/3' Kit was then used to reverse transcribe the RNA into 5'RACE-ready cDNA. Multiplex adaptors were used to barcode full-length TCR alpha and beta libraries, and the barcoded libraries were sequenced on an Illumina MiSeq. In the original analysis: For each of nine subset-tissue groups, sequencing data from the five patients were combined, and the groups were compared by unsupervised clustering of TCR gene usage. The Morisita-Horn index was used to calculate repertoire similarity, with shared sequences weighted according to their contribution to each repertoire. TCRdb reworked the public reads: Q25 trimming with fastp, MiXCR clone assembly, productive beta chains retained. Each CDR3 protein appears once, grouped with its most common genes and DNA. Here the V and J calls rest on TCRdb's processing, not on the authors' analysis. The sample contains around 4,800 distinct CDR3 sequences, more than 65% of them found a single time. The top ten constitute 3.4% of the sample.

The sample belongs to a study (dated by TCRdb to the mid-2010s). Looking at the study overall: The study examined whether tumor-infiltrating Tregs in breast cancer are drawn from blood Tregs or arise in situ by conversion from other CD4+ T cell subsets.

Results and caveats for the whole study, not just this receptor: In terms of TCR gene usage, tumor memory CD4+ T cells clustered together with blood and lymph node memory CD4+ cells, as well as with lymph node naive CD4+ cells. The TCR alpha and beta sequences of tumor-infiltrating Tregs showed the greatest overlap with tumor naive CD4+ T cells, followed by blood naive CD4+ T cells. Rather than covering whole repertoires, validation in the larger cohort was restricted to a single TCR beta V-J rearrangement.

Sequenced input: naive CD4+ T cells sorted from blood. The cell subset or site label, read with the paper, signifies: naive CD4+ T cells, CD4+CD45RA+CD25-. The clonotype comes from a female donor with breast cancer. Rearrangement joined TRBV5-1 to TRBJ1-2; TRBD1 could be the D gene, as 5 bases match. The nucleotides read TGCGCCAGCAGCTTGGACAGGTTTGACGGCTACACCTTC. Translated, this is CASSLDRFDGYTF.